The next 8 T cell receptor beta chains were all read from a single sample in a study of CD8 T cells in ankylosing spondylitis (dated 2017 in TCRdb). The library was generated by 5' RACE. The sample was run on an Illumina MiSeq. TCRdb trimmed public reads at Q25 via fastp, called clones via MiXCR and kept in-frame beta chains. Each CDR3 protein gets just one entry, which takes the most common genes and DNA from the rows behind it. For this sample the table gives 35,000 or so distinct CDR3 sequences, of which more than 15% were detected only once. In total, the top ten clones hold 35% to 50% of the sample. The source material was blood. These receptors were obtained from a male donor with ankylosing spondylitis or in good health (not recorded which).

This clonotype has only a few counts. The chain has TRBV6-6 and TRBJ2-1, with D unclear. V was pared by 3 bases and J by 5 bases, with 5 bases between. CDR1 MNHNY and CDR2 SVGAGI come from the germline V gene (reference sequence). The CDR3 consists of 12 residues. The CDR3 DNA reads TGTGCCAGCAGTTATCTCGACAATGAGCAGTTCTTC. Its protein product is CASSYLDNEQFF.

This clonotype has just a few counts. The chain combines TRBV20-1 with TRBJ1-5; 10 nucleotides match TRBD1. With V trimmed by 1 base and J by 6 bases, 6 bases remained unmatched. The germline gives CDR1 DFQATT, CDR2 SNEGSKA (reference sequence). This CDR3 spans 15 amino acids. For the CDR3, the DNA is TGCAGTGCTAGAGCCCCGGGACAGGGGTTTCAGCCCCAGCATTTT. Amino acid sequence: CSARAPGQGFQPQHF.

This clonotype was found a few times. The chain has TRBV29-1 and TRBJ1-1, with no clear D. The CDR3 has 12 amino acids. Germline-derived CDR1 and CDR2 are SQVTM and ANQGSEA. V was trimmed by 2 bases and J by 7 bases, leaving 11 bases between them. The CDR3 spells CSVEIGAVEAFF. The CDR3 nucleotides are TGCAGCGTTGAAATAGGAGCGGTTGAAGCTTTCTTT.

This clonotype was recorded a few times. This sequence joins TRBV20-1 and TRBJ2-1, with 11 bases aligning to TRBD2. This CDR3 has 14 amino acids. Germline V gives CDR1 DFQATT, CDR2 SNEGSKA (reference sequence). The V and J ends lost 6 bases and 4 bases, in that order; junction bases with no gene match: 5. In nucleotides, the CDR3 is TGCAGTGCCGACGGGACTAGCGGTTACAATGAGCAGTTCTTC. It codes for CSADGTSGYNEQFF.

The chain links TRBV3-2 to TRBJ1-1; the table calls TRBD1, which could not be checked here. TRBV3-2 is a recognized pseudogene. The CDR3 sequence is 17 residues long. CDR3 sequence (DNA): TGTGCCAGCAGCCACGGACAGGGCGGTCGCCCGAACACTGAAGCTTTCTTT. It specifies CASSHGQGGRPNTEAFF.

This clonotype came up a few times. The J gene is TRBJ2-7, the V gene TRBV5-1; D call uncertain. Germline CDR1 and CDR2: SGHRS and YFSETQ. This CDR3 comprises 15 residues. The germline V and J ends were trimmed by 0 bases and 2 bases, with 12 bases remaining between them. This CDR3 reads CASSLGASPTYEQYV. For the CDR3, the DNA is TGCGCCAGCAGCTTGGGGGCAAGTCCAACCTACGAGCAGTACGTC.

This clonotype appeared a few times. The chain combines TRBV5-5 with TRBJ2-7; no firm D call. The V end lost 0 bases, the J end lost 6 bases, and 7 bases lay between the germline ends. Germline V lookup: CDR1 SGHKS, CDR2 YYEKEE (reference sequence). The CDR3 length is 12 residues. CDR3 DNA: TGTGCCAGCAGCTTGGGGGCGCGCGAGCAGTACTTC. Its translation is CASSLGAREQYF.

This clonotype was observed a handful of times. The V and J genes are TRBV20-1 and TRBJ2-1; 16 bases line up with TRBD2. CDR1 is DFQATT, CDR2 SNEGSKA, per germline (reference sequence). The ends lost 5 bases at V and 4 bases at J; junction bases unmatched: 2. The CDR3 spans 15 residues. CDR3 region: CSAGTSGRGYNEQFF. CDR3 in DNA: TGCAGTGCTGGGACTAGCGGGAGGGGGTACAATGAGCAGTTCTTC.